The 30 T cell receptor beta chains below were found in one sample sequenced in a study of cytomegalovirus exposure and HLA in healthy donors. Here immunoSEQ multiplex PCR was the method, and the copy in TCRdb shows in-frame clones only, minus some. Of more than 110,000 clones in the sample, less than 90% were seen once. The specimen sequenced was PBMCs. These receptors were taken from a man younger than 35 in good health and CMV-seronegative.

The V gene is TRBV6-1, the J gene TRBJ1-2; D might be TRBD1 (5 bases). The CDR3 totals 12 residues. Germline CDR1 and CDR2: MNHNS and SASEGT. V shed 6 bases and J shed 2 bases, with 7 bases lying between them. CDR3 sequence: CASRGLNYGYTF. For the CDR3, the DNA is TGTGCCAGCAGGGGGCTGAACTATGGCTACACCTTC.

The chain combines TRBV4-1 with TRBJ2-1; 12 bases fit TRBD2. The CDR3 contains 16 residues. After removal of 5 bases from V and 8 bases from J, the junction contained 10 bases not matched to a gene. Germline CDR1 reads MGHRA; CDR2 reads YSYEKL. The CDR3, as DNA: TGCGCCAGCAGCAGGGGTCAGGCTAGCGGGGGGGATGAGCAGTTCTTC. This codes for CASSRGQASGGDEQFF.

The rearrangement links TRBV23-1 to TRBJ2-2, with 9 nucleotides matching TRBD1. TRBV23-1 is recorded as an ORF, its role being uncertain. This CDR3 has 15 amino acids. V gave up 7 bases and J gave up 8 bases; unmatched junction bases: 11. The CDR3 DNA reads TGCGCCAGCACCCCACATCGGGACAGGGCTGGGGAGCTGTTTTTT. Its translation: CASTPHRDRAGELFF.

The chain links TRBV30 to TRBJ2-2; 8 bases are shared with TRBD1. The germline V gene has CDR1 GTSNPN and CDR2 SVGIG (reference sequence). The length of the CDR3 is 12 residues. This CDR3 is CALTGEEGELFF. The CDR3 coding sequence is TGTGCTTTGACAGGGGAAGAGGGGGAGCTGTTTTTT. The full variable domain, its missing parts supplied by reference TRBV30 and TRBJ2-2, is SQTIHQWPATLVQPVGSPLSLECTVEGTSNPNLYWYRQAAGRGLQLLFYSVGIGQISSEVPQNLSASRPQDRQFILSSKKLLLSDSGFYLCALTGEEGELFFGEGSRLTVL.

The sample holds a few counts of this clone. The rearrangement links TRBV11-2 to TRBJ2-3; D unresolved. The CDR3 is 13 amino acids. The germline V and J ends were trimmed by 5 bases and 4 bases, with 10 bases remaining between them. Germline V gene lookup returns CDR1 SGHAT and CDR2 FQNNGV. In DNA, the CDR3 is TGTGCCAGCAGCGTCTACTTCCCAGATACGCAGTATTTT. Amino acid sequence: CASSVYFPDTQYF.

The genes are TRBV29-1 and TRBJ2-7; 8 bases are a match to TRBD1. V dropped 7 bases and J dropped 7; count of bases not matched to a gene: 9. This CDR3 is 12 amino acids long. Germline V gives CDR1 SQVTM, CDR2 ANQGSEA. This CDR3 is CSAGQGLGEQYF. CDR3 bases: TGCAGCGCCGGACAGGGCCTTGGGGAGCAGTACTTC.

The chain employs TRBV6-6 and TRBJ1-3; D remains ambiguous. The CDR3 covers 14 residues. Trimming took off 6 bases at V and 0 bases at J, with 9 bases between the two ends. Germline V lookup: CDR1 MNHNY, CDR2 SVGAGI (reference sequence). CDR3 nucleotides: TGTGCCAGCAGCACAACAGTCTCTGGAAACACCATATATTTT. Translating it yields CASSTTVSGNTIYF.

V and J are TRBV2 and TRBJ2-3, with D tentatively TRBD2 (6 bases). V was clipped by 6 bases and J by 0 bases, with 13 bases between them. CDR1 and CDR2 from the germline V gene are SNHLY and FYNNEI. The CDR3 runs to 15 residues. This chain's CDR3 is CASSGRQSSTDTQYF. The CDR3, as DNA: TGTGCCAGCAGCGGGAGACAGTCTAGCACAGATACGCAGTATTTT.

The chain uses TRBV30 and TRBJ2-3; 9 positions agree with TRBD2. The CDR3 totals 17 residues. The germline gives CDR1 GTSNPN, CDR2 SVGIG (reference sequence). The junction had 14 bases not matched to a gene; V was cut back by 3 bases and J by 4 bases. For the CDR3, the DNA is TGTGCCTGGAGCAAAAGGGGCAGTAGCGGGAGACCAGATACGCAGTATTTT. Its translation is CAWSKRGSSGRPDTQYF.

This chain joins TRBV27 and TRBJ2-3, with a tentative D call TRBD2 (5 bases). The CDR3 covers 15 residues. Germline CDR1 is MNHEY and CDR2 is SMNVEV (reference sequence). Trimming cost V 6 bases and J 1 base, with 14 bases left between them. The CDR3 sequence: CASSPQRYGTDTQYF. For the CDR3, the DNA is TGTGCCAGCAGCCCTCAGCGGTACGGCACAGATACGCAGTATTTT.

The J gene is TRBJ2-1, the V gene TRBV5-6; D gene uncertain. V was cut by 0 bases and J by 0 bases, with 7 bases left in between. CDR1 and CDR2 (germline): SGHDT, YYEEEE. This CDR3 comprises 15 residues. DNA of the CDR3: TGTGCCAGCAGCTTGGTCCTGAGCTCCTACAATGAGCAGTTCTTC. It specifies CASSLVLSSYNEQFF.

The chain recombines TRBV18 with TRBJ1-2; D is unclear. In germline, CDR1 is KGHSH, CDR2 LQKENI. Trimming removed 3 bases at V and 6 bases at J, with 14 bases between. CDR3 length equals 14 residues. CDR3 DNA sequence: TGTGCCAGCTCACCTAACCGGGTACCGGATGGCTACACCTTC. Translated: CASSPNRVPDGYTF.

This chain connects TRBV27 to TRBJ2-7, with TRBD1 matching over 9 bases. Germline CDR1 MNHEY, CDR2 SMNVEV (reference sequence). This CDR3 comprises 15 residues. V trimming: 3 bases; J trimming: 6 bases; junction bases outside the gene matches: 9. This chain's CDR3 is CASSFGGTGRREQYF. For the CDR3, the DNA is TGTGCCAGCAGTTTCGGGGGGACAGGGCGCCGCGAGCAGTACTTC.

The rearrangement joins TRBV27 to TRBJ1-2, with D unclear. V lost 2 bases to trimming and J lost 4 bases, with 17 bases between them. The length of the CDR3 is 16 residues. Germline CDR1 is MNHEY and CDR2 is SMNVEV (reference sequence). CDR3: CASSLGQRGLSYGYTF. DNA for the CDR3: TGTGCCAGCAGTTTAGGTCAACGAGGGTTGAGCTATGGCTACACCTTC.

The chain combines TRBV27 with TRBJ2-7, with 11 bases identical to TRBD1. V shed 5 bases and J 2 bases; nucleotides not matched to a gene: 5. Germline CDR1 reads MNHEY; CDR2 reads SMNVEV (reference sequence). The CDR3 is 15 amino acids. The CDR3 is CASSPRDRGTYEQYF. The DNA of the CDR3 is TGTGCCAGCAGTCCCCGGGACAGGGGGACCTACGAGCAGTACTTC.

The CDR3 sequence is CASSRVGTEQFF. DNA of the CDR3: TGTGCCAGCAGCCGGGTAGGTACTGAGCAGTTCTTC. V gene TRBV27 combines with J gene TRBJ2-1, with unresolved D. CDR1 MNHEY and CDR2 SMNVEV come from the germline V gene (reference sequence). The length of the CDR3 is 12 residues. Trimming pared 6 bases from V and 9 bases from J, leaving 12 bases between.

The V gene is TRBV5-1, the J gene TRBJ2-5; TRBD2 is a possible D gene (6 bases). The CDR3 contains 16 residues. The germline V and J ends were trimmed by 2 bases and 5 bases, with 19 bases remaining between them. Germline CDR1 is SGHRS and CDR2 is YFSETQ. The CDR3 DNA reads TGCGCCAGCAGCTTATTCGGCGAGGAGGGATTCGAGACCCAGTACTTC. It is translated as CASSLFGEEGFETQYF.

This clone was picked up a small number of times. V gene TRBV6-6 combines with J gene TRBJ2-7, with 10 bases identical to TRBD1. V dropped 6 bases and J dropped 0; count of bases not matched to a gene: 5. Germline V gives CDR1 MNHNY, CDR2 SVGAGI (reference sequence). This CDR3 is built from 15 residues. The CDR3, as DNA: TGTGCCAGCAGAACCGGGACAGGGGCCTCCTACGAGCAGTACTTC. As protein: CASRTGTGASYEQYF.

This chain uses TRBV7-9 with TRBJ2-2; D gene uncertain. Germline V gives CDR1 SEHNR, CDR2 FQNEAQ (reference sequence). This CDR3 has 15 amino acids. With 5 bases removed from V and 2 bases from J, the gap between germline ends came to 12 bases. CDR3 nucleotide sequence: TGTGCCAGCAGCCCGGTCCTGACAAACACCGGGGAGCTGTTTTTT. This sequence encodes CASSPVLTNTGELFF.

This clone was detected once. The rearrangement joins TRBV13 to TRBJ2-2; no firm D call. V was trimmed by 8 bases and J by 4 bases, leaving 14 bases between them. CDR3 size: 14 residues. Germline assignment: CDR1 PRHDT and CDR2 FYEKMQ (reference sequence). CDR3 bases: TGTGCCAGCTCGATAATGACACTCACCGGGGAGCTGTTTTTT. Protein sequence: CASSIMTLTGELFF.

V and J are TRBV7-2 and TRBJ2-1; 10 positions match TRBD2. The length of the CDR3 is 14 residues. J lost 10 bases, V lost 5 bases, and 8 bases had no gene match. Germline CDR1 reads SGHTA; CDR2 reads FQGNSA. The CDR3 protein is CASSISSGSREQFF. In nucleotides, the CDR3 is TGTGCCAGCAGCATATCTAGCGGGAGTCGGGAGCAGTTCTTC.

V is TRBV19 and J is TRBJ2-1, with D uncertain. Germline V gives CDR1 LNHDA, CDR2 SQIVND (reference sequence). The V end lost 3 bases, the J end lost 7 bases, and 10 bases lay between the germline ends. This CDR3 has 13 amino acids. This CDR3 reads CASSMGQVNEQFF. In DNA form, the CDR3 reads TGTGCCAGTAGTATGGGTCAGGTAAATGAGCAGTTCTTC.

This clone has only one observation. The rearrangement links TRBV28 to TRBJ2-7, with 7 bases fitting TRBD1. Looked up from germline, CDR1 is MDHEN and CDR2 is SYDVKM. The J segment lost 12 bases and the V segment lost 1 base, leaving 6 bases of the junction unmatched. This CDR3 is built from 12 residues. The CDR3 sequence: CASSLSDRMWYF. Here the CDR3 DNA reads TGTGCCAGCAGTTTATCGGACAGGATGTGGTACTTC.

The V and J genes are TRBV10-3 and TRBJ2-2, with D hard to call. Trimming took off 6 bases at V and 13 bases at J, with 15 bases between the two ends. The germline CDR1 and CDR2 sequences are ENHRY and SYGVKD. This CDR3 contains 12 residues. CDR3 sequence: CAISATADRLFF. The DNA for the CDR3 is TGTGCCATCAGCGCTACCGCTGATCGGCTGTTTTTT.

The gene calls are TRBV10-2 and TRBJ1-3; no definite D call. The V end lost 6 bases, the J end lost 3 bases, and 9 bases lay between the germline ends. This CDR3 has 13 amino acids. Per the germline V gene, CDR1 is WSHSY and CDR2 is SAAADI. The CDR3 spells CASSQAIGNTIYF. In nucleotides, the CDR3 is TGCGCCAGCAGCCAGGCCATTGGAAACACCATATATTTT.

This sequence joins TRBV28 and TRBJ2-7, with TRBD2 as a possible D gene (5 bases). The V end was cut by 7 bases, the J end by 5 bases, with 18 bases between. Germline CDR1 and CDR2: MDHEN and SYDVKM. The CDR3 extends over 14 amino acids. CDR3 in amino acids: CASTEDWVRDEQYF. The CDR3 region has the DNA TGTGCCAGCACCGAGGACTGGGTCAGAGACGAGCAGTACTTC.

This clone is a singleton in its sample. The CDR3 nucleotides read TGTGCCAGCAGCCAAGATCAGGGCTCTGGGGCCAACGTCCTGACTTTC. Its protein is CASSQDQGSGANVLTF. The chain combines TRBV4-2 with TRBJ2-6; tentative D call: TRBD1 (5 bases). In germline, CDR1 is LGHNA, CDR2 YNFKEQ. The CDR3 is 16 amino acids. The V end lost 0 bases, the J end lost 0 bases, and 6 bases lay between the germline ends.

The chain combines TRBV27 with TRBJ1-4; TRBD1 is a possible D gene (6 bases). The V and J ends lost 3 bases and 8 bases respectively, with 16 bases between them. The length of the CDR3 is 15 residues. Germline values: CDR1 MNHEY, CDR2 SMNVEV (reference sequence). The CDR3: CASSFSTGVGEKLFF. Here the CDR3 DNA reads TGTGCCAGCAGTTTCTCGACAGGAGTTGGGGAAAAACTGTTTTTT. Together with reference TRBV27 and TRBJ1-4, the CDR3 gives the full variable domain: EAQVTQNPRYLITVTGKKLTVTCSQNMNHEYMSWYRQDPGLGLRQIYYSMNVEVTDKGDVPEGYKVSRKEKRNFPLILESPSPNQTSLYFCASSFSTGVGEKLFFGSGTQLSVL.

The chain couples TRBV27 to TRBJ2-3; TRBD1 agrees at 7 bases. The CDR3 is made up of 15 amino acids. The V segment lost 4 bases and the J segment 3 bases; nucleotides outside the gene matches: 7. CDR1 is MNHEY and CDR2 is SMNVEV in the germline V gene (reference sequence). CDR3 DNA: TGTGCCAGCAGTTCCCCAGGGGGTGTAACAGATACGCAGTATTTT. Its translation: CASSSPGGVTDTQYF.

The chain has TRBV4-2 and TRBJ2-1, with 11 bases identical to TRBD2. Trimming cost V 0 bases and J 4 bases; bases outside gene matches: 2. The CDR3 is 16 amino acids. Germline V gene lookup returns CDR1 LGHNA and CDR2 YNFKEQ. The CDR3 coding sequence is TGTGCCAGCAGCCAAGACCTAGCGGGGGGATACAATGAGCAGTTCTTC. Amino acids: CASSQDLAGGYNEQFF.